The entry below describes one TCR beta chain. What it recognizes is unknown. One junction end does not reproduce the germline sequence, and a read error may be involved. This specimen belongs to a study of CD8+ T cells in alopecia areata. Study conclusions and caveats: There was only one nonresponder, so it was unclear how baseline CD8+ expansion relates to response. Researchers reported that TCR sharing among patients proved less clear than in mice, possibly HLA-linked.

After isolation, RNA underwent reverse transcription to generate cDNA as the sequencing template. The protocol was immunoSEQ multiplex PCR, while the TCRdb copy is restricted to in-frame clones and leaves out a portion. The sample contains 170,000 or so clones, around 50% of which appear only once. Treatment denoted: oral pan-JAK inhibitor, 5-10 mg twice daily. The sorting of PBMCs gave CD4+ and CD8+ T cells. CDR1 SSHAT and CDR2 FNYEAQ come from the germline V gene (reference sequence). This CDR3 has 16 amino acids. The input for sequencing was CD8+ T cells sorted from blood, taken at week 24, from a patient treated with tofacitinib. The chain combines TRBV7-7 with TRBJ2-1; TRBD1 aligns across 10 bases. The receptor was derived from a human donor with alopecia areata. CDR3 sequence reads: CASSLAGQGRGNEQFF. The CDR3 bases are TGTGCTAGCAGCTTAGCGGGACAGGGGAGAGGCAATGAGCAGTTCTTC.